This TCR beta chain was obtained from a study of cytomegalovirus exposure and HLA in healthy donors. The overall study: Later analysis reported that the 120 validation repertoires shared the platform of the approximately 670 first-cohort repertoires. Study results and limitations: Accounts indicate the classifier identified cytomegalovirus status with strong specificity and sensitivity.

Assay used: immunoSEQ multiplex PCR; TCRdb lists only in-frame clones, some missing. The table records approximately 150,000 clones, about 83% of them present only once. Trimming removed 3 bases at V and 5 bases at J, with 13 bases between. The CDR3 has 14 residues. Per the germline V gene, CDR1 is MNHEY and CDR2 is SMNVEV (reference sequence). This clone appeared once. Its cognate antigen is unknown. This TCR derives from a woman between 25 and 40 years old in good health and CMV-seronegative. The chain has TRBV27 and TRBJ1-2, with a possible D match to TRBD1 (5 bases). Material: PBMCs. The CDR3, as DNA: TGTGCCAGCAGTTTGGGGGGTGAACCTTATGGCTACACCTTC. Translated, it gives CASSLGGEPYGYTF.